Below are 2 T cell receptor beta chains sequenced from a single sample in a study of control samples from healthy donors and cancer patients. The protocol was immunoSEQ multiplex PCR, while the TCRdb copy is restricted to in-frame clones and leaves out a portion. The table has about 89,000 clones, approximately 86% seen once. Sequencing was performed on blood. Receptor source: a man aged 25 to 45 in good health.

This clone was counted at least ten times. This chain links TRBV6-5 with TRBJ1-6; no reliable D call. CDR3 length: 14 amino acids. CDR1 is MNHEY and CDR2 is SVGAGI in the germline V gene. V was clipped by 8 bases and J by 5 bases, with 13 bases between them. CDR3 DNA sequence: TGTGCCAGCGGGCGCGGGTTGAATAATTCACCCCTCCACTTT. It yields the protein CASGRGLNNSPLHF.

This rearrangement joins TRBV24-1 to TRBJ2-1; unclear D gene. This CDR3 is 11 amino acids long. V shed 5 bases and J shed 6 bases, with 4 bases lying between them. Per the germline V gene, CDR1 is KGHDR and CDR2 is SFDVKD. In DNA form, the CDR3 reads TGTGCCACCAGTGCGGCCAATGAGCAGTTCTTC. Protein: CATSAANEQFF.